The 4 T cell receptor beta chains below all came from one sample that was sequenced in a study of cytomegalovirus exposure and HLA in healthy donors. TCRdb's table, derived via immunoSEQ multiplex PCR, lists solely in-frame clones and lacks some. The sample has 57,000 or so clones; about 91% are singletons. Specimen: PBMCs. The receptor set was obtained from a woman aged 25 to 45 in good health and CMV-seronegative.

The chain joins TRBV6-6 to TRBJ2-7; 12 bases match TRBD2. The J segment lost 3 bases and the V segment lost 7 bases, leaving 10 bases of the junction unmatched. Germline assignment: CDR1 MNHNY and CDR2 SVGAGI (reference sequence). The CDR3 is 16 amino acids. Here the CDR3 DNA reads TGTGCCAGCACCCACCGGTCGACTAGCGGGAGCTACGAGCAGTACTTC. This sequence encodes CASTHRSTSGSYEQYF.

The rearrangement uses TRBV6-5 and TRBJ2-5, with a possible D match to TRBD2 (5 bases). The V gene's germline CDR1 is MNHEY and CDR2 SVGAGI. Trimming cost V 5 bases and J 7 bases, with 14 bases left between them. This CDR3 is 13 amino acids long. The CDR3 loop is CASSPGLRGTQYF. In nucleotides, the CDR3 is TGTGCCAGCAGTCCCGGGCTCCGGGGGACCCAGTACTTC.

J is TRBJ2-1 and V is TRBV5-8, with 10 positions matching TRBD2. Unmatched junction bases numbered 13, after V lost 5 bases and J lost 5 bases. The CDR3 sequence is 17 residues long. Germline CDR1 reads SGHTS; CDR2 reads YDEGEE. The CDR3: CASSGALAGHFHNEQFF. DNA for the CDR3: TGTGCCAGCAGTGGGGCACTAGCGGGACACTTCCACAATGAGCAGTTCTTC.

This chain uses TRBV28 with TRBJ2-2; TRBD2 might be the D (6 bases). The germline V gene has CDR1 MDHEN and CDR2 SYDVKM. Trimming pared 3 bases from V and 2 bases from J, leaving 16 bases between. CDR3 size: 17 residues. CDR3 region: CASSLLKWGENTGELFF. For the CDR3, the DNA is TGTGCCAGCAGTTTGTTGAAGTGGGGGGAAAACACCGGGGAGCTGTTTTTT.